What follows are 14 T cell receptor beta chains derived from one specimen sequenced in a study of neurological immune-mediated disorders. TCRdb ran MiXCR on the 5' RACE reads and lists one entry per CDR3 protein. This sample has under 70,000 distinct CDR3 sequences; 5.2% occur once, and the top ten carry less than 3.5%. Material: PBMCs. Receptor source: a woman aged 30 to 39 with multiple sclerosis.

This sequence joins TRBV20-1 and TRBJ1-5, with D perhaps TRBD1 (5 bases). This CDR3 is 14 amino acids long. V dropped 3 bases and J dropped 3 bases, with 12 bases sitting between them. CDR1 and CDR2 (germline): DFQATT, SNEGSKA (reference sequence). The CDR3 reads CSASLDSSNQPQHF. Written as DNA, the CDR3 is TGCAGTGCTAGCCTCGACAGTTCCAATCAGCCCCAGCATTTT.

This clonotype has ten or more counts. J is TRBJ1-2 and V is TRBV5-6; 7 positions agree with TRBD1. Germline assignment: CDR1 SGHDT and CDR2 YYEEEE. CDR3 length: 14 residues. V dropped 0 bases and J dropped 2; count of bases not matched to a gene: 1. CDR3 protein: CASSLDRGNYGYTF. For the CDR3, the DNA is TGTGCCAGCAGCTTGGACAGGGGAAACTATGGCTACACCTTC.

Concerning this clonotype itself: Mismatch with germline at one junction end may stem from a read error. This sequence joins TRBV12-3 or TRBV12-4 and TRBJ1-5; 7 positions match TRBD1. CDR3 length: 14 residues. DNA for the CDR3: TGTACCAGCCTGAAGGGGGCGCCCAGTCAGCCCCAGAATTTT. It translates to CTSLKGAPSQPQNF.

This clonotype was seen at least ten times. The V call is TRBV15, the J call TRBJ1-1, with unresolved D. Trimming took off 6 bases at V and 5 bases at J, with 7 bases between the two ends. Germline V CDR1 and CDR2: LNHNV, YYDKDF (reference sequence). CDR3 size: 11 residues. CDR3 in amino acids: CATRRGTEAFF. DNA for the CDR3: TGTGCCACCAGGCGCGGGACTGAAGCTTTCTTT.

There are many counts of this clonotype. The chain has TRBV9 and TRBJ2-7; D call uncertain. This CDR3 comprises 15 residues. V was shortened by 3 bases and J by 5 bases, with 18 bases between the two germline ends. Germline assignment: CDR1 SGDLS and CDR2 YYNGEE. This chain's CDR3 is CASSADHQETHEQYF. The CDR3 nucleotides are TGTGCCAGCAGCGCAGATCATCAGGAGACCCACGAGCAGTACTTC.

This clonotype came up a few times. This chain connects TRBV20-1 to TRBJ2-7; TRBD1 agrees at 11 bases. The CDR3 loop spans 13 amino acids. Germline V gene sequence: CDR1 DFQATT, CDR2 SNEGSKA (reference sequence). J gave up 6 bases and V 6 bases, and 7 bases lay outside the gene matches. Here the CDR3 DNA reads TGCAGTGCCAATTCGGGACAGGGGGGCGAGCAGTACTTC. Amino acids: CSANSGQGGEQYF.

This clonotype was counted many times. The J gene is TRBJ1-4, the V gene TRBV5-5; 8 nucleotides match TRBD1. This CDR3 spans 18 amino acids. Germline CDR1 SGHKS, CDR2 YYEKEE (reference sequence). V dropped 1 base and J dropped 0; count of bases not matched to a gene: 8. CDR3: CASSLKTGTGSTNEKLFF. DNA of the CDR3: TGTGCCAGCAGCTTGAAAACCGGGACAGGCTCAACTAATGAAAAACTGTTTTTT.

The CDR3 DNA reads as TGTGCCAGCAGTAACTCTCCCAGGGAGCTGTTTTTT. Its protein product is CASSNSPRELFF. The V gene is TRBV28, the J gene TRBJ2-2; D unclear. CDR1 and CDR2 (germline): MDHEN, SYDVKM. The CDR3 has 12 residues. The V gene lost 5 bases and the J gene lost 9 bases, with 10 bases spanning the gap.

This clonotype showed up just once. J is TRBJ1-1 and V is TRBV20-1; D is undetermined. There are 15 residues in the CDR3. Germline V gene sequence: CDR1 DFQATT, CDR2 SNEGSKA (reference sequence). V was clipped by 2 bases and J by 6 bases, with 19 bases between them. This CDR3 is CSARNGARALPEAFF. The CDR3 DNA reads as TGCAGTGCTAGAAACGGAGCCCGGGCCCTGCCTGAAGCTTTCTTT.

This clonotype was counted many times. The rearrangement uses TRBV20-1 and TRBJ1-2; weak D call: TRBD1 (5 bases). The CDR3 loop spans 12 amino acids. The V end lost 6 bases, the J end lost 2 bases, and 10 bases lay between the germline ends. CDR1 DFQATT and CDR2 SNEGSKA come from the germline V gene (reference sequence). The CDR3, as DNA: TGCAGTGCACTGGACACCAACTATGGCTACACCTTC. It is translated as CSALDTNYGYTF.

This clonotype was detected many times. The genes are TRBV12-3 or TRBV12-4 and TRBJ2-7, with no clear D. The V and J ends lost 1 base and 5 bases respectively, with 6 bases between them. The CDR3 contains 12 residues. The CDR3 reads CASSLGGNEQYF. CDR3 nucleotides: TGTGCCAGCAGTTTAGGAGGCAACGAGCAGTACTTC.

This clonotype appeared many times. The chain joins TRBV20-1 to TRBJ2-7; D assignment may be TRBD1 or TRBD2 (6 bases each). Between the trimmed V and J ends, which lost 0 bases and 3 bases, there was a span of 15 bases. The CDR3 is made up of 15 amino acids. Per the germline V gene, CDR1 is DFQATT and CDR2 is SNEGSKA (reference sequence). DNA for the CDR3: TGCAGTGCTAGAGAGACGGGGGCGTTTAGCTACGAGCAGTACTTC. Translated: CSARETGAFSYEQYF.

This clonotype was picked up many times. This chain joins TRBV20-1 and TRBJ2-3, with D perhaps matching TRBD2 (5 bases). This CDR3 comprises 16 residues. CDR1 and CDR2 from the germline V gene are DFQATT and SNEGSKA (reference sequence). The V end was cut by 5 bases, the J end by 2 bases, with 20 bases between. Here the CDR3 DNA reads TGCAGTGCTGGTAGCCGGGCTAGCTGGTCCACAGATACGCAGTATTTT. Encoded protein: CSAGSRASWSTDTQYF.

This clonotype has more than one count but fewer than ten. V gene TRBV7-2 combines with J gene TRBJ2-1; D possibly corresponds to TRBD2 (6 bases). Looked up from germline, CDR1 is SGHTA and CDR2 is FQGNSA. V lost 5 bases, J lost 5 bases, and 19 bases lay in between. The CDR3 sequence is 16 residues long. The CDR3 spells CASSRSGTWGDNEQFF. The CDR3 DNA is TGTGCCAGCAGCAGATCCGGGACTTGGGGAGACAATGAGCAGTTCTTC.